The present TCR beta chain was sequenced within a study of T cells after yellow fever vaccination. This clonotype was seen at least ten times. A read error may produce the germline difference seen at one junction end. The V gene's germline CDR1 is MDHEN and CDR2 SYDVKM. This CDR3 is 13 amino acids long. TCRdb re-derived calls from the 5' RACE reads in MiXCR, one entry per CDR3 protein. The table lists roughly 340,000 distinct CDR3 sequences, approximately 4% of them singletons. This specimen consisted of PBMCs, obtained 5 days after the yellow fever booster vaccination. V and J are TRBV28 and TRBJ1-5; D perhaps matches TRBD1 (6 bases). This TCR was recovered from a man aged 18 to 35 who received the YFV17D yellow fever vaccine. The chain's CDR3 is CACSSTGAERQHF. The CDR3 DNA reads as TGTGCCTGCAGTTCCACGGGGGCCGAGCGCCAGCATTTT.